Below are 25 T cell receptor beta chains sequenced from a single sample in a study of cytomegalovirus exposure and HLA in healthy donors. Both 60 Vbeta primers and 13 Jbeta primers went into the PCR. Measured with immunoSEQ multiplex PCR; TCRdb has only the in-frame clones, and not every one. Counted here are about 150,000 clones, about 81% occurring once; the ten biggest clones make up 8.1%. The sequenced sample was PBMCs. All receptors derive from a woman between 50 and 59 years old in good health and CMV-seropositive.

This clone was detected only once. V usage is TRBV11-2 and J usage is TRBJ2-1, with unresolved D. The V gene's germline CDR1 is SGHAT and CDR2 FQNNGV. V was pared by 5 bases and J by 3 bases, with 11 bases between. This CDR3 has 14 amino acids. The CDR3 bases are TGTGCCAGCAGCCAACGGTTCGACTACAATGAGCAGTTCTTC. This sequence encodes CASSQRFDYNEQFF.

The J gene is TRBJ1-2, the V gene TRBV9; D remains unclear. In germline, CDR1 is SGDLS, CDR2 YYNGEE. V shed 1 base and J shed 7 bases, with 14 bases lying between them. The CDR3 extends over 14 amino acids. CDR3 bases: TGTGCCAGCAGCGTAAGCGAGTCCTTGGGTGGCTACACCTTC. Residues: CASSVSESLGGYTF.

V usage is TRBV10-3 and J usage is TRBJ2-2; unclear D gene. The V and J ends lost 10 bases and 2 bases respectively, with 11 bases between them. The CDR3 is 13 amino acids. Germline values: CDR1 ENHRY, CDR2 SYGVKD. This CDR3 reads CATGSVNTGELFF. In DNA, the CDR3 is TGTGCCACCGGTAGTGTCAACACCGGGGAGCTGTTTTTT.

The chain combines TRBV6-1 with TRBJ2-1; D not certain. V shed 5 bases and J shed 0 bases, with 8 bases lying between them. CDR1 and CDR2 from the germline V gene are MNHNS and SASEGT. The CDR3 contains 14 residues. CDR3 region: CASSSQSSYNEQFF. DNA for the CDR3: TGTGCCAGCAGTTCACAGAGCTCCTACAATGAGCAGTTCTTC.

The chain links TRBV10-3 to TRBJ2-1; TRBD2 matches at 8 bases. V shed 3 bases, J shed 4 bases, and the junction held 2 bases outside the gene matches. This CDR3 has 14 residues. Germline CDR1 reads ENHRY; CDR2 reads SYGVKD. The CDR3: CAISEGGGYNEQFF. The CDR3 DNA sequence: TGTGCCATCAGTGAAGGCGGGGGGTACAATGAGCAGTTCTTC.

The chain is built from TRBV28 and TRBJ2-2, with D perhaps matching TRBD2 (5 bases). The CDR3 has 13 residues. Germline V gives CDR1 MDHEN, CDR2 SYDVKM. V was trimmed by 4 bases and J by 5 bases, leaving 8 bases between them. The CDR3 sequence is CASSSSGTGELFF. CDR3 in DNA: TGTGCCAGCAGTTCCTCGGGGACCGGGGAGCTGTTTTTT.

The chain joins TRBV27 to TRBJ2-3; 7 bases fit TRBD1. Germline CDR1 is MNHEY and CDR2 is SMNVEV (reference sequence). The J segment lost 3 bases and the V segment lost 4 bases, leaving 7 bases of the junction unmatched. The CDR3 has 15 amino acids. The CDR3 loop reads CASSSRQGATDTQYF. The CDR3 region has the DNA TGTGCCAGCAGTTCCCGACAGGGAGCAACAGATACGCAGTATTTT.

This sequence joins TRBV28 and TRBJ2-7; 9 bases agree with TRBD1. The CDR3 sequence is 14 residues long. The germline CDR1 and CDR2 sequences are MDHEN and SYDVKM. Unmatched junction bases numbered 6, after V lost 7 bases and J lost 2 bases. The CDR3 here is CASTGTGMPYEQYF. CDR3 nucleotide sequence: TGTGCCAGCACCGGGACAGGGATGCCCTACGAGCAGTACTTC.

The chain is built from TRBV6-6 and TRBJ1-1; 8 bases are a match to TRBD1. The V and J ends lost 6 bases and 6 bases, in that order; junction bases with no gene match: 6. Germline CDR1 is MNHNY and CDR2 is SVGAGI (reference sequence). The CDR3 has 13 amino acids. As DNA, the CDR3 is TGTGCCAGCAGCGGACAGGGTGTCCCTGAAGCTTTCTTT. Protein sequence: CASSGQGVPEAFF.

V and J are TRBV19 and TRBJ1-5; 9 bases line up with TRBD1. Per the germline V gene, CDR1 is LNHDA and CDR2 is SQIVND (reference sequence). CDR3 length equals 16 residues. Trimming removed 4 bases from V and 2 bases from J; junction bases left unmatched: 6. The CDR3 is CASSTRTGGGNQPQHF. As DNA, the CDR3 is TGTGCCAGTAGTACTCGAACAGGGGGCGGCAATCAGCCCCAGCATTTT.

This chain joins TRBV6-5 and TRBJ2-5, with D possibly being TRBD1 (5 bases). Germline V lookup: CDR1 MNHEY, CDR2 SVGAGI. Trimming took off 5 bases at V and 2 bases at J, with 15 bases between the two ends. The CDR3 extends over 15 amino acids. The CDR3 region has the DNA TGTGCCAGCAGTATTCAGGGTTTAGGGCAAGAGACCCAGTACTTC. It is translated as CASSIQGLGQETQYF.

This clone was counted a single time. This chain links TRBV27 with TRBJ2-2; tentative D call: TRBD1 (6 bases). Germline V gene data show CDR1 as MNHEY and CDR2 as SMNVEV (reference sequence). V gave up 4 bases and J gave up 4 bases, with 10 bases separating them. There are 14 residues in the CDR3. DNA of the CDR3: TGTGCCAGCAGTTATAACAGGGTCACCGGGGAGCTGTTTTTT. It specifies CASSYNRVTGELFF.

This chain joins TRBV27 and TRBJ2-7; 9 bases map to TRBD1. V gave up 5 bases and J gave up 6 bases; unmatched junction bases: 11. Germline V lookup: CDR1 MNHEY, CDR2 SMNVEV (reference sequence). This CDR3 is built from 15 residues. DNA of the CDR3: TGTGCCAGCAGTATAGGGACAGGGCTAGACCTCGAGCAGTACTTC. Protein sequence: CASSIGTGLDLEQYF.

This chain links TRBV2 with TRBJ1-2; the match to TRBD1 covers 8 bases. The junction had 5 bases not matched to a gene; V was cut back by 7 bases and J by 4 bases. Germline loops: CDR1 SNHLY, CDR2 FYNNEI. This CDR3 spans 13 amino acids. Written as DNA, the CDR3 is TGTGCCAGCACTGGGACAGGAAGCTATGGCTACACCTTC. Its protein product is CASTGTGSYGYTF.

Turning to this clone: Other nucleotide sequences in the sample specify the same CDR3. CDR3 amino acids: CASSSGQGAYNEQFF. As DNA, the CDR3 is TGTGCCAGCAGTTCCGGACAGGGGGCGTACAATGAGCAGTTCTTC. This chain links TRBV27 with TRBJ2-1; the match to TRBD1 covers 11 bases. Unmatched junction bases numbered 3, after V lost 4 bases and J lost 4 bases. Germline-derived CDR1 and CDR2 are MNHEY and SMNVEV (reference sequence). The CDR3 runs 15 residues.

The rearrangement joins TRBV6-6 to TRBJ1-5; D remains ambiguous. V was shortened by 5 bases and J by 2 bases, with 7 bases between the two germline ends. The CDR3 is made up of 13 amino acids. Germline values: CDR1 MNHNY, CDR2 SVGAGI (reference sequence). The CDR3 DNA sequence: TGTGCCAGCAGTCCCATAGGCAATCAGCCCCAGCATTTT. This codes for CASSPIGNQPQHF.

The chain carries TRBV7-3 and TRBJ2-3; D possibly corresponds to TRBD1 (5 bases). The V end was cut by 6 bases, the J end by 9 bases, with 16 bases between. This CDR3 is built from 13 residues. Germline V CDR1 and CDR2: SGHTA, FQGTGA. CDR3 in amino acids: CASRRGAEGTQYF. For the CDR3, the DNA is TGTGCCAGCAGACGTGGGGCCGAAGGGACGCAGTATTTT.

The CDR3 nucleotides are TGTGCCAGCAGGAAACAGCGGGGGTCCTACAATGAGCAGTTCTTC. It specifies CASRKQRGSYNEQFF. The V and J genes are TRBV28 and TRBJ2-1, with TRBD2 matching 8 bases. Germline lookup yields CDR1 MDHEN and CDR2 SYDVKM. The CDR3 consists of 15 residues. V shed 6 bases, J shed 1 base, and the junction held 5 bases outside the gene matches. The full variable domain, with the rest looked up from reference TRBV28 and TRBJ2-1, is DVKVTQSSRYLVKRTGEKVFLECVQDMDHENMFWYRQDPGLGLRLIYFSYDVKMKEKGDIPEGYSVSREKKERFSLILESASTNQTSMYLCASRKQRGSYNEQFFGPGTRLTVL.

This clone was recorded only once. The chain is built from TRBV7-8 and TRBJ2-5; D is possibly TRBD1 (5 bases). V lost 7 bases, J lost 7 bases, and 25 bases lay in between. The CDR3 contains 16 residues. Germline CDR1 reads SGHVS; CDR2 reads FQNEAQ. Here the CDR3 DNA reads TGTGCCAGCACCACTATACCCCGGCAGGGTATAGGGACCCAGTACTTC. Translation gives CASTTIPRQGIGTQYF.

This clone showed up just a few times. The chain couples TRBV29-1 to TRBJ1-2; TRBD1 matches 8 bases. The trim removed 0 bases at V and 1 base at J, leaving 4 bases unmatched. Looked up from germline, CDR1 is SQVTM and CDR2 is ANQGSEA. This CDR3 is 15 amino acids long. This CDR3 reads CSVEDQDRDNYGYTF. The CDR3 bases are TGCAGCGTTGAAGATCAGGACAGGGATAACTATGGCTACACCTTC.

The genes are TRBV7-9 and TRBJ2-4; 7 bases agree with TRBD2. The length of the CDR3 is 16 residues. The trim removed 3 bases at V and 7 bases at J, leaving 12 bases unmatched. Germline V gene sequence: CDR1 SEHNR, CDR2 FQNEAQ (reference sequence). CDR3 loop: CASSFPTREIWNIQYF. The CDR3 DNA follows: TGTGCCAGCAGCTTCCCCACGCGGGAGATTTGGAACATTCAGTACTTC.

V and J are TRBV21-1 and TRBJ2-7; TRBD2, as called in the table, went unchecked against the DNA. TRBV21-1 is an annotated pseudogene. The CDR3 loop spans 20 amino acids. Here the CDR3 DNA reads TGTGCCAGCAGAAGGGTGACGGACTGGGCTAAGGGGTGGGGAGCGGGGGAGCAGTACTTC. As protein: CASRRVTDWAKGWGAGEQYF.

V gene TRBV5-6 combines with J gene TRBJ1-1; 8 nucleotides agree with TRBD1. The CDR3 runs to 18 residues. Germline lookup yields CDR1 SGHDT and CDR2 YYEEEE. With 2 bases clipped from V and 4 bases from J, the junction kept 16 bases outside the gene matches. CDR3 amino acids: CASSLGRSGTGGGTEAFF. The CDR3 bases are TGTGCCAGCAGCTTAGGTCGATCCGGAACAGGGGGAGGCACTGAAGCTTTCTTT.

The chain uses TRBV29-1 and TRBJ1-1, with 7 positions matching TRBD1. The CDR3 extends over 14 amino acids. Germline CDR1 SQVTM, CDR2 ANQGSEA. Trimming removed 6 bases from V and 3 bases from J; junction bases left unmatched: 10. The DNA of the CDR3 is TGCAGCGTCTCTAGGGGGCTCGAGGACACTGAAGCTTTCTTT. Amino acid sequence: CSVSRGLEDTEAFF.

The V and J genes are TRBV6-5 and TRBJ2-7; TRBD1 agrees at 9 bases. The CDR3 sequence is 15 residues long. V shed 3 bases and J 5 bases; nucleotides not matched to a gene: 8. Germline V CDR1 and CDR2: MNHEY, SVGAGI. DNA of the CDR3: TGTGCCAGCAGTTATAGGGGGACAGGGTACGACGAGCAGTACTTC. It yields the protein CASSYRGTGYDEQYF.